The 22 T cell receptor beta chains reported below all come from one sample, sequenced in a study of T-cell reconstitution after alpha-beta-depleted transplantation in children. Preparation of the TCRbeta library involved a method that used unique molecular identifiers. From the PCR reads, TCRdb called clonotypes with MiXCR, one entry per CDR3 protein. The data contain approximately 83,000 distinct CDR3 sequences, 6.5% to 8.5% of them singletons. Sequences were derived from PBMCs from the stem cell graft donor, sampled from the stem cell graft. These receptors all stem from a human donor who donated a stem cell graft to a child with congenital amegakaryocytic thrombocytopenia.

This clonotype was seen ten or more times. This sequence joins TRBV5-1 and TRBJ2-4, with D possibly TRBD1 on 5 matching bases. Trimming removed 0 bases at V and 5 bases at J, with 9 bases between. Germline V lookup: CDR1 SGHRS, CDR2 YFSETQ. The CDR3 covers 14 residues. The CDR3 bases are TGCGCCAGCAGCTTGGACGCGACAGAAAACATTCAGTACTTC. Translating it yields CASSLDATENIQYF.

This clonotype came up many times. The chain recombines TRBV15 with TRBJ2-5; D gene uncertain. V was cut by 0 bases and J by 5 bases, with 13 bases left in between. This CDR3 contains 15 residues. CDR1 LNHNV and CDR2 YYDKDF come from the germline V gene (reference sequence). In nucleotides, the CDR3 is TGTGCCACCAGCAGAGATCTTGGGGAAGGGGAGACCCAGTACTTC. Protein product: CATSRDLGEGETQYF.

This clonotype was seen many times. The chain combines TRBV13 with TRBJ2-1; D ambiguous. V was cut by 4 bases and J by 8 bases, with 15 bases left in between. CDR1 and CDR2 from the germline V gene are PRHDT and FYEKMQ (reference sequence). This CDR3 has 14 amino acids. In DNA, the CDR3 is TGTGCCAGCAGCTACGACATGCTTAGCCATGAGCAGTTCTTC. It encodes CASSYDMLSHEQFF.

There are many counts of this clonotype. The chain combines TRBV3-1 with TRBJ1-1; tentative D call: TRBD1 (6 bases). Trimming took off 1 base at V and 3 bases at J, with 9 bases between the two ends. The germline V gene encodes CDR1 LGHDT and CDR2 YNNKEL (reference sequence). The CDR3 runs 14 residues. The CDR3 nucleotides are TGTGCCAGCAGCCAAGGACAGGTATACACTGAAGCTTTCTTT. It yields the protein CASSQGQVYTEAFF.

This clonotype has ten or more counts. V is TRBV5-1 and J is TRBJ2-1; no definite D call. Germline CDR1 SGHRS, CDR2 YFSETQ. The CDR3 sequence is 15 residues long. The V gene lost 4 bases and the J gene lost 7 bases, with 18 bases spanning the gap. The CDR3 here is CASSERPQAKNEQFF. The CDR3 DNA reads TGCGCCAGCAGCGAGAGACCCCAGGCGAAAAATGAGCAGTTCTTC. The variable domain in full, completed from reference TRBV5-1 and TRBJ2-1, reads KAGVTQTPRYLIKTRGQQVTLSCSPISGHRSVSWYQQTPGQGLQFLFEYFSETQRNKGNFPGRFSGRQFSNSRSEMNVSTLELGDSALYLCASSERPQAKNEQFFGPGTRLTVL.

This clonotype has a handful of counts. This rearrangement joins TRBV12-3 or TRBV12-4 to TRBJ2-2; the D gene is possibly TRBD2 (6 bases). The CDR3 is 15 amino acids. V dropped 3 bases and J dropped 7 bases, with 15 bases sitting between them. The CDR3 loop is CASSFLGAGIGELFF. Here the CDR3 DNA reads TGTGCCAGCAGTTTTCTTGGGGCGGGGATCGGGGAGCTGTTTTTT.

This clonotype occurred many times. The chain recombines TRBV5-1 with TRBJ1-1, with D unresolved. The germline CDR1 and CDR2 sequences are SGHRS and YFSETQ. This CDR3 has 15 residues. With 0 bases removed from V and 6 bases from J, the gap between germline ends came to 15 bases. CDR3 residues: CASSLGPGVRAEAFF. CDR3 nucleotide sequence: TGCGCCAGCAGCTTGGGCCCCGGGGTCCGTGCTGAAGCTTTCTTT.

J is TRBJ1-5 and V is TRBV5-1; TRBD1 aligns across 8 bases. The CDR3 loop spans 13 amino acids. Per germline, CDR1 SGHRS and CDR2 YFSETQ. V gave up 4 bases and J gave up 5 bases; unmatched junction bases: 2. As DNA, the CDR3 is TGCGCCAGCAGCCCGGACAGGGATCAGCCCCAGCATTTT. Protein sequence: CASSPDRDQPQHF.

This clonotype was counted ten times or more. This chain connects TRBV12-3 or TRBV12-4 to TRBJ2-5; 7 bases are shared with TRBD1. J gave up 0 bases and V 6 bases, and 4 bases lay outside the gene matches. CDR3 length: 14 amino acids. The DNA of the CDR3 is TGTGCCAGCAGGACCGGGACAGACCAAGAGACCCAGTACTTC. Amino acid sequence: CASRTGTDQETQYF.

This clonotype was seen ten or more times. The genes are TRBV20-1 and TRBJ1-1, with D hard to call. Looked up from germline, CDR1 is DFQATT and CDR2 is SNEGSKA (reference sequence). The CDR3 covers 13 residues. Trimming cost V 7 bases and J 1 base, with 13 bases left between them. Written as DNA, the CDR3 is TGCAGTGAAAGGGCTTGGGGGAACACTGAAGCTTTCTTT. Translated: CSERAWGNTEAFF.

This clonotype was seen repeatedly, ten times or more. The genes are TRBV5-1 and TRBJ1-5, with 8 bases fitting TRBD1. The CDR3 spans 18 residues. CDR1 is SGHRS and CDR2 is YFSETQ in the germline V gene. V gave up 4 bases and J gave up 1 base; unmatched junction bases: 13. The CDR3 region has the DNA TGCGCCAGCAGCATCATAGCGGACAGGGCAGGGAGCAATCAGCCCCAGCATTTT. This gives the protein CASSIIADRAGSNQPQHF.

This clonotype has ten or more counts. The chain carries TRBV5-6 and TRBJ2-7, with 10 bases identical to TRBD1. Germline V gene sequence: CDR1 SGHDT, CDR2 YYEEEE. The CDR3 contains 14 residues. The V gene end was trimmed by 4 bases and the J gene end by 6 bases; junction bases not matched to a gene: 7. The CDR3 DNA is TGTGCCAGCAGCGACAGGGGGCTGATGCTCGAGCAGTACTTC. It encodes CASSDRGLMLEQYF.

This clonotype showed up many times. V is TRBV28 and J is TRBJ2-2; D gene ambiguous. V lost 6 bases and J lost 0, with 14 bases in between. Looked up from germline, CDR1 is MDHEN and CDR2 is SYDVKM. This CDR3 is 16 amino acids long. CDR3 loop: CASSDLGSANTGELFF. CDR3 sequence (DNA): TGTGCCAGCAGCGATCTCGGGTCCGCGAACACCGGGGAGCTGTTTTTT.

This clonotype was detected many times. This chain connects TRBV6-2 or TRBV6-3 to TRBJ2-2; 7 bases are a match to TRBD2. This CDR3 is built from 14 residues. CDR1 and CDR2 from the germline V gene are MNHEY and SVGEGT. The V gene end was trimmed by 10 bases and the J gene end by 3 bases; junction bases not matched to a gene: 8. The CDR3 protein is CATGAGFDTGELFF. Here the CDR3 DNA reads TGTGCCACCGGAGCGGGATTCGACACCGGGGAGCTGTTTTTT.

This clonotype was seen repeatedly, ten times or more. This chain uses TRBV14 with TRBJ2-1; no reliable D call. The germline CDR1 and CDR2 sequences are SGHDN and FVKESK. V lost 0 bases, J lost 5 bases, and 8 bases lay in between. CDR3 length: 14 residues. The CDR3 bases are TGTGCCAGCAGCCAAGAGTTGCGAAACAATGAGCAGTTCTTC. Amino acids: CASSQELRNNEQFF.

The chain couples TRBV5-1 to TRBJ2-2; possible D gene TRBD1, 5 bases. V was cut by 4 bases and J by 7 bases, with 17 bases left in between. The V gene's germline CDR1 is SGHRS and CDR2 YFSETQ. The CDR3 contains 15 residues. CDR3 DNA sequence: TGCGCCAGCAGCCCCCTTACCGGAAGGGGCGGGGAGCTGTTTTTT. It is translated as CASSPLTGRGGELFF.

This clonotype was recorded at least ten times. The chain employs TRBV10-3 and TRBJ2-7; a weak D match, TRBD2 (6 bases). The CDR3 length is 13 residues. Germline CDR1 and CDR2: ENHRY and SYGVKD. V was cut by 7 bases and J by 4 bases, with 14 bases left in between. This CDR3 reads CAINGGWEYEQYF. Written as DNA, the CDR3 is TGTGCCATCAATGGGGGGTGGGAATACGAGCAGTACTTC.

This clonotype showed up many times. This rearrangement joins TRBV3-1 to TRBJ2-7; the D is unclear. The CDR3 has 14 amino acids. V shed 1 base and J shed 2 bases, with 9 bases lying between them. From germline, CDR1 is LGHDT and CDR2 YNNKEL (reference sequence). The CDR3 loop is CASSQAHPPYEQYF. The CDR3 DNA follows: TGTGCCAGCAGCCAAGCGCATCCCCCCTACGAGCAGTACTTC.

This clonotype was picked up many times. CDR3 sequence: CASSPGGAGVPDTQYF. In DNA, the CDR3 is TGTGCCAGCAGCCCAGGGGGGGCGGGGGTGCCAGATACGCAGTATTTT. This sequence joins TRBV3-1 and TRBJ2-3, with D possibly being TRBD1 or TRBD2 (7 bases each). The germline V and J ends were trimmed by 4 bases and 4 bases, with 18 bases remaining between them. The CDR3 consists of 16 residues. Looked up from germline, CDR1 is LGHDT and CDR2 is YNNKEL (reference sequence).

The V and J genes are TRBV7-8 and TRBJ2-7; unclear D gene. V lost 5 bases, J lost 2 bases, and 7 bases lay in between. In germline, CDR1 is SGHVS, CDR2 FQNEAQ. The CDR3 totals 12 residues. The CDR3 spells CASSHAAYEQYF. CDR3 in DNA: TGTGCCAGCAGCCACGCCGCCTACGAGCAGTACTTC.

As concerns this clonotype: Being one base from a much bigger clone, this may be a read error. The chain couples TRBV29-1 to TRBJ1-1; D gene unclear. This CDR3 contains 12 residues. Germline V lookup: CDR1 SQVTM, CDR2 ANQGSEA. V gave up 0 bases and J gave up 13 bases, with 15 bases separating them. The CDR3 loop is CSVEDGTRGVFF. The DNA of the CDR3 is TGCAGCGTTGAAGACGGAACACGTGGGGTTTTCTTT.

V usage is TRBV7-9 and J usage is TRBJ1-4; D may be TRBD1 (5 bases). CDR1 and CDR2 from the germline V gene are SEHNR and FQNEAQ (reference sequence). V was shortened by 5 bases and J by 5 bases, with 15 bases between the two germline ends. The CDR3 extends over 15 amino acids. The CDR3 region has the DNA TGTGCCAGCAGCCTTCAGGGAAAGGAGAATGAAAAACTGTTTTTT. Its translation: CASSLQGKENEKLFF.